The source of this T cell receptor (beta chain) is a study of metastatic and nonmetastatic thyroid tumors. All patients were untreated before thyroid surgery. TCRdb re-analyzed the PCR reads using MiXCR. The sample carries about 30,000 clones, approximately 34% recorded once. Germline loops: CDR1 SNHLY, CDR2 FYNNEI. This CDR3 comprises 14 residues. J lost 8 bases, V lost 8 bases, and 9 bases had no gene match. The TCR originated in a female donor with papillary thyroid cancer or a benign thyroid nodule (not recorded which). Some clones in this sample may be carry-over from other donors' samples. Sequencing was done on a sample of tumor tissue. V is TRBV2 and J is TRBJ2-1, with 10 bases that match TRBD2. CDR3 amino acids: CASRFGLAVYEQFF. DNA of the CDR3: TGTGCCAGCCGGTTCGGACTAGCGGTGTATGAGCAGTTCTTC.